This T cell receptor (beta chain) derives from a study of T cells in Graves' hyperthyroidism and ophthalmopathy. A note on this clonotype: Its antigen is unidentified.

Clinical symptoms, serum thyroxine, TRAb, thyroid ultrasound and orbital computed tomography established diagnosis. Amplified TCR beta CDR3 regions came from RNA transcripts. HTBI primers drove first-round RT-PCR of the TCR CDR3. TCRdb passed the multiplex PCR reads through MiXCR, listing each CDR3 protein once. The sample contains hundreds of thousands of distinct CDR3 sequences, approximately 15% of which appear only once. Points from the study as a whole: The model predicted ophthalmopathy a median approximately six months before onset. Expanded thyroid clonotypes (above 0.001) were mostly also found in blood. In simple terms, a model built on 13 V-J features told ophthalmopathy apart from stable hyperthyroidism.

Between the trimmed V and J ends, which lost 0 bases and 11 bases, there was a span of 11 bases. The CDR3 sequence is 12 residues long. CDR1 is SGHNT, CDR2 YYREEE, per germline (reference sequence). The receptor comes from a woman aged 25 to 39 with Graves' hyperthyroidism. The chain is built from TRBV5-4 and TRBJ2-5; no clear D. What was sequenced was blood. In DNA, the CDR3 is TGTGCCAGCAGCTTGGAAAGTGAAAGACAGTACTTC. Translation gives CASSLESERQYF.